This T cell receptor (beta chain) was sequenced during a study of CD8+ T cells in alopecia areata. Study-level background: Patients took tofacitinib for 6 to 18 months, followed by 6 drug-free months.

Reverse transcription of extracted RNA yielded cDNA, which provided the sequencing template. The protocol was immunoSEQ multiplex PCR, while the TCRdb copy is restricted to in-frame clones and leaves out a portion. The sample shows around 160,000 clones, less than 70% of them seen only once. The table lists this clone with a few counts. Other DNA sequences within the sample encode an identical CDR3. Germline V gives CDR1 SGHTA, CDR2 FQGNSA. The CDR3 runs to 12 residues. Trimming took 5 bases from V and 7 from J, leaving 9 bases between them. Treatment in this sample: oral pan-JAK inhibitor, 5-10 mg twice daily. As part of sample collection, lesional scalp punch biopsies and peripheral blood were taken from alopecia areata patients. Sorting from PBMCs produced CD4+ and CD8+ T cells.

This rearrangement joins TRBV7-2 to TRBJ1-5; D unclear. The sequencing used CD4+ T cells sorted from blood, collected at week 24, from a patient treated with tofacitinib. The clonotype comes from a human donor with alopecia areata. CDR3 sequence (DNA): TGTGCCAGCAGCCCTCCGGGGCAGCCCCAGCATTTT. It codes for CASSPPGQPQHF.